One and the same sample provided the 26 T cell receptor beta chains below, sequenced in a study of control samples from healthy donors and cancer patients. Only in-frame clones appear in the TCRdb table, and some are missing; sequencing was by immunoSEQ multiplex PCR. This table holds 120,000 or so clones, 87% found once. Sequences were obtained from blood. These receptors were taken from a man aged 35-49 years in good health.

The genes are TRBV7-2 and TRBJ1-5, with 7 positions matching TRBD1. V shed 1 base, J shed 1 base, and the junction held 10 bases outside the gene matches. Germline assignment: CDR1 SGHTA and CDR2 FQGNSA. The CDR3 totals 18 residues. CDR3 region: CASSLGLRTGQSNQPQHF. CDR3 in DNA: TGTGCCAGCAGCTTAGGCTTACGCACGGGACAGAGCAATCAGCCCCAGCATTTT.

The rearrangement joins TRBV4-3 to TRBJ2-1, with D perhaps matching TRBD2 (5 bases). The CDR3 has 13 amino acids. The V gene lost 4 bases and the J gene lost 10 bases, with 14 bases spanning the gap. Germline CDR1 is LGHNA and CDR2 is YSLEER. Here the CDR3 DNA reads TGCGCCAGCAGCCGTCTGGTGGGAGTCGAGCAGTTCTTC. It yields the protein CASSRLVGVEQFF.

This chain uses TRBV7-2 with TRBJ2-7; 9 positions agree with TRBD2. This CDR3 comprises 16 residues. V was clipped by 4 bases and J by 8 bases; unmatched bases: 15. CDR1 and CDR2 from the germline V gene are SGHTA and FQGNSA. The DNA of the CDR3 is TGTGCCAGCAGCTCGGGCGGGGGGGGCTCCCCGGCCCAGCAGTACTTC. It is translated as CASSSGGGGSPAQQYF.

This clone was detected once. V is TRBV7-3 and J is TRBJ1-2, with 7 nucleotides matching TRBD1. Unmatched junction bases numbered 7, after V lost 6 bases and J lost 0 bases. Looked up from germline, CDR1 is SGHTA and CDR2 is FQGTGA. This CDR3 has 15 amino acids. CDR3 DNA sequence: TGTGCCAGCAGTCCTACGACAGGGACTAACTATGGCTACACCTTC. Protein product: CASSPTTGTNYGYTF.

The genes are TRBV6-5 and TRBJ1-3, with D possibly TRBD1 on 5 matching bases. This CDR3 is built from 15 residues. Trimming shortened V by 6 bases and J by 8 bases, and 20 bases separated the two germline ends. The germline CDR1 and CDR2 sequences are MNHEY and SVGAGI. CDR3 in amino acids: CASSSQWQGRDTIYF. The CDR3 DNA reads as TGTGCCAGCAGCAGTCAATGGCAGGGAAGAGACACCATATATTTT.

Note on this clone: This sample also contains other DNA sequences that code for the same CDR3. The chain joins TRBV7-2 to TRBJ1-4; D is unresolved. V gave up 7 bases and J gave up 0 bases, with 9 bases separating them. The CDR3 is made up of 14 amino acids. CDR1 SGHTA and CDR2 FQGNSA come from the germline V gene. The CDR3 loop reads CASKVASTNEKLFF. In DNA, the CDR3 is TGTGCCAGCAAGGTAGCATCAACTAATGAAAAACTGTTTTTT.

This CDR3 reads CASSPPQGGPKNIQYF. CDR3 in DNA: TGTGCCAGCTCACCACCCCAGGGGGGGCCCAAAAACATTCAGTACTTC. The chain recombines TRBV18 with TRBJ2-4; either TRBD1 or TRBD2 may fit D (7 bases each). The CDR3 has 16 amino acids. V lost 0 bases to trimming and J lost 2 bases, with 11 bases between them. Germline assignment: CDR1 KGHSH and CDR2 LQKENI. The whole variable domain, remainder taken from reference TRBV18 and TRBJ2-4, is NAGVMQNPRHLVRRRGQEARLRCSPMKGHSHVYWYRQLPEEGLKFMVYLQKENIIDESGMPKERFSAEFPKEGPSILRIQQVVRGDSAAYFCASSPPQGGPKNIQYFGAGTRLSVL.

The chain recombines TRBV14 with TRBJ2-7, with 12 nucleotides matching TRBD1. The CDR3 consists of 17 residues. The V gene end was trimmed by 2 bases and the J gene end by 5 bases; junction bases not matched to a gene: 10. Germline loops: CDR1 SGHDN, CDR2 FVKESK. CDR3 bases: TGTGCCAGCAGCCAAATGGGACAGGGGGCGAGGTTGGACGAGCAGTACTTC. Amino acid sequence: CASSQMGQGARLDEQYF. Supplemented by reference TRBV14 and TRBJ2-7, the full variable domain reads EAGVTQFPSHSVIEKGQTVTLRCDPISGHDNLYWYRRVMGKEIKFLLHFVKESKQDESGMPNNRFLAERTGGTYSTLKVQPAELEDSGVYFCASSQMGQGARLDEQYFGPGTRLTVT.

The genes are TRBV30 and TRBJ2-1; no clear D gene. This CDR3 has 14 residues. Per germline, CDR1 GTSNPN and CDR2 SVGIG (reference sequence). Between the trimmed V and J ends, which lost 1 base and 3 bases, there was a span of 10 bases. CDR3 sequence: CAWSELSNYNEQFF. The CDR3, as DNA: TGTGCCTGGAGTGAACTTTCCAACTACAATGAGCAGTTCTTC. The whole variable domain, remainder taken from reference TRBV30 and TRBJ2-1, is SQTIHQWPATLVQPVGSPLSLECTVEGTSNPNLYWYRQAAGRGLQLLFYSVGIGQISSEVPQNLSASRPQDRQFILSSKKLLLSDSGFYLCAWSELSNYNEQFFGPGTRLTVL.

V gene TRBV19 combines with J gene TRBJ1-2, with 9 bases lining up with TRBD1. CDR1 is LNHDA and CDR2 is SQIVND in the germline V gene (reference sequence). Trimming at V came to 5 bases and at J to 7 bases, leaving 11 bases not matched to a gene. The CDR3 spans 15 residues. Here the CDR3 DNA reads TGTGCCAGTAGTCCCCCCGGGGACAGGGATCTTGGCTACACCTTC. Translated, it gives CASSPPGDRDLGYTF.

This clone was seen only once. The gene calls are TRBV7-2 and TRBJ1-4, with a tentative D call TRBD1 (5 bases). Germline assignment: CDR1 SGHTA and CDR2 FQGNSA. The CDR3 loop spans 17 amino acids. The V and J ends lost 5 bases and 3 bases respectively, with 19 bases between them. CDR3 in DNA: TGTGCCAGCAGCCCCCACCCACATGGGGGACCTAATGAAAAACTGTTTTTT. Encoded protein: CASSPHPHGGPNEKLFF.

The rearrangement joins TRBV5-1 to TRBJ2-5; D call uncertain. This CDR3 is 12 amino acids long. Germline assignment: CDR1 SGHRS and CDR2 YFSETQ. The ends were cut back, 2 bases at V and 0 bases at J, with 2 bases in the middle. The CDR3 is CASSLYQETQYF. The CDR3 DNA reads TGCGCCAGCAGCTTATACCAAGAGACCCAGTACTTC.

The table lists this clone with a count of one. The chain joins TRBV7-8 to TRBJ1-1; TRBD1 is a possible D gene (5 bases). Trimming left V 0 bases short and J 11 bases short, with 10 bases between. Per the germline V gene, CDR1 is SGHVS and CDR2 is FQNEAQ. The CDR3 is 12 amino acids. CDR3 amino acids: CASSLAGGNAFF. In DNA, the CDR3 is TGTGCCAGCAGCTTAGCGGGGGGTAACGCTTTCTTT.

The chain recombines TRBV19 with TRBJ1-2; D is perhaps TRBD1 (6 bases). The CDR3 has 13 amino acids. With 3 bases removed from V and 8 bases from J, the gap between germline ends came to 13 bases. Germline V gives CDR1 LNHDA, CDR2 SQIVND (reference sequence). CDR3 in DNA: TGTGCCAGTAGTATGCCAGGGGAGTACGGCTACACCTTC. This gives the protein CASSMPGEYGYTF.

This clone was counted between two and nine times. The chain employs TRBV18 and TRBJ2-1; the D is unclear. The CDR3 is 18 amino acids. The ends were cut back, 3 bases at V and 0 bases at J, with 18 bases in the middle. Germline lookup yields CDR1 KGHSH and CDR2 LQKENI. The CDR3 spells CASSPPYSAQSSYNEQFF. DNA for the CDR3: TGTGCCAGCTCACCTCCCTATTCAGCGCAAAGCTCCTACAATGAGCAGTTCTTC.

As to this clone: The identical CDR3 is also encoded by other nucleotide sequences in the sample. V usage is TRBV7-2 and J usage is TRBJ1-1; the match to TRBD1 covers 7 bases. Trimming at V came to 5 bases and at J to 2 bases, leaving 8 bases not matched to a gene. The CDR3 runs 15 residues. CDR1 SGHTA and CDR2 FQGNSA come from the germline V gene. CDR3 sequence: CASSPRTGVNTEAFF. The CDR3 DNA follows: TGTGCCAGCAGCCCCCGGACAGGCGTCAACACTGAAGCTTTCTTT.

At least ten counts were recorded for this clone. The rearrangement joins TRBV2 to TRBJ2-1, with D perhaps matching TRBD2 (5 bases). This CDR3 is built from 16 residues. V lost 6 bases and J 2 bases, leaving 17 bases between the germline ends. CDR1 is SNHLY and CDR2 is FYNNEI in the germline V gene. The chain's CDR3 is CASSANGLRAYNEQFF. In nucleotides, the CDR3 is TGTGCCAGCAGCGCGAATGGACTCCGAGCCTACAATGAGCAGTTCTTC.

The chain links TRBV18 to TRBJ1-5; TRBD1 aligns across 8 bases. There are 14 residues in the CDR3. Germline assignment: CDR1 KGHSH and CDR2 LQKENI. V shed 6 bases, J shed 5 bases, and the junction held 6 bases outside the gene matches. The CDR3 reads CASSRSGGHQPQHF. The CDR3 coding sequence is TGTGCCAGCTCTCGCTCAGGGGGCCATCAGCCCCAGCATTTT.

This clone has just a few counts. DNA for the CDR3: TGTGCCAGCAGTGAAACCAGCACCTATGGCTACACCTTC. This codes for CASSETSTYGYTF. The rearrangement uses TRBV6-1 and TRBJ1-2; D gene ambiguous. The germline gives CDR1 MNHNS, CDR2 SASEGT. Trimming pared 2 bases from V and 4 bases from J, leaving 8 bases between. This CDR3 comprises 13 residues.

The DNA for the CDR3 is TGTGCCAGCAGCTTCGCCGGTGGCTATGGCTACACCTTC. Encoded protein: CASSFAGGYGYTF. V gene TRBV11-3 combines with J gene TRBJ1-2; D gene uncertain. Germline assignment: CDR1 SGHNT and CDR2 YENEEA. The V end was cut by 3 bases, the J end by 4 bases, with 9 bases between. CDR3 length: 13 amino acids. The full variable domain, completed using reference TRBV11-3 and TRBJ1-2, is EAGVVQSPRYKIIEKKQPVAFWCNPISGHNTLYWYLQNLGQGPELLIRYENEEAVDDSQLPKDRFSAERLKGVDSTLKIQPAELGDSAVYLCASSFAGGYGYTFGSGTRLTVV.

The CDR3: CASSARGEAEAFF. The CDR3, as DNA: TGTGCCAGCAGCGCCCGGGGGGAGGCTGAAGCTTTCTTT. V gene TRBV7-9 combines with J gene TRBJ1-1, with D possibly matching TRBD1 (5 bases). Germline CDR1 SEHNR, CDR2 FQNEAQ (reference sequence). V lost 5 bases, J lost 6 bases, and 13 bases lay in between. The CDR3 covers 13 residues.

The gene calls are TRBV18 and TRBJ1-1; 8 nucleotides align to TRBD1. The germline CDR1 and CDR2 sequences are KGHSH and LQKENI. This CDR3 is 15 amino acids long. Trimming removed 3 bases from V and 0 bases from J; junction bases left unmatched: 3. CDR3 sequence: CASSPMDRVNTEAFF. CDR3 DNA sequence: TGTGCCAGCTCACCCATGGACAGGGTGAACACTGAAGCTTTCTTT.

The chain employs TRBV6-5 and TRBJ1-1; D not certain. The length of the CDR3 is 14 residues. CDR1 MNHEY and CDR2 SVGAGI come from the germline V gene. V was clipped by 4 bases and J by 0 bases, with 9 bases between them. CDR3 bases: TGTGCCAGCAGTTGGGCCGGGGTGAACACTGAAGCTTTCTTT. Residues: CASSWAGVNTEAFF.

This clone has only one observation. This chain uses TRBV2 with TRBJ1-2; D might be TRBD1 (6 bases). Trimming stripped 7 bases from V and 3 bases from J, with 6 bases between. The CDR3 length is 11 residues. Germline CDR1 is SNHLY and CDR2 is FYNNEI. CDR3 in amino acids: CASTGDYGYTF. The CDR3 nucleotides are TGTGCCAGCACAGGGGACTATGGCTACACCTTC.

The table lists this clone with a few counts. The genes are TRBV6-4 and TRBJ1-1; D is uncertain. The length of the CDR3 is 13 residues. CDR1 is MRHNA and CDR2 is SNTAGT in the germline V gene. V was trimmed by 6 bases and J by 1 base, leaving 9 bases between them. The CDR3 reads CASSALSNTEAFF. The CDR3 nucleotides are TGTGCCAGCAGCGCCTTATCGAACACTGAAGCTTTCTTT.

This chain connects TRBV30 to TRBJ1-4; 7 bases agree with TRBD1. This CDR3 region has 13 residues. CDR1 is GTSNPN, CDR2 SVGIG, per germline (reference sequence). V lost 8 bases and J lost 8; bases outside the gene matches: 11. The CDR3 sequence is CAADRVEGEKLFF. CDR3 DNA: TGTGCCGCTGACAGGGTCGAGGGGGAAAAACTGTTTTTT. The entire variable domain, with the rest obtained from reference TRBV30 and TRBJ1-4, is as follows: SQTIHQWPATLVQPVGSPLSLECTVEGTSNPNLYWYRQAAGRGLQLLFYSVGIGQISSEVPQNLSASRPQDRQFILSSKKLLLSDSGFYLCAADRVEGEKLFFGSGTQLSVL.